What follows describes a single TCR beta chain. The data originate from a study of blood T cell repertoires in COVID-19. Study-level background: The analysed material was cDNA or gDNA that came from T cells, B-cell-depleted T cells, or PBMCs.

As handled by the study authors: From reference gene primer amplification, estimates of nucleated cell counts were derived. Libraries were prepared by immunoSEQ multiplex PCR; TCRdb keeps only in-frame clonotypes and omits some of them. The V and J calls and clone size were taken over from that table, and D and trimming were inferred from the DNA. This table has 70,000 to 100,000 clones, approximately 82% appearing once. The CDR3 consists of 14 residues. Germline V CDR1 and CDR2: MNHEY, SVGAGI. V was pared by 8 bases and J by 6 bases, with 19 bases between. This clonotype was sampled from a man aged 50-59 years with active or convalescent COVID-19. The chain is built from TRBV6-5 and TRBJ1-1, with TRBD1 as a possible D gene (5 bases). Sequenced sample: peripheral blood. Here the CDR3 reads CASGWGDNVAEAFF. The CDR3 nucleotides read TGTGCCAGCGGGTGGGGCGATAATGTCGCTGAAGCTTTCTTT.